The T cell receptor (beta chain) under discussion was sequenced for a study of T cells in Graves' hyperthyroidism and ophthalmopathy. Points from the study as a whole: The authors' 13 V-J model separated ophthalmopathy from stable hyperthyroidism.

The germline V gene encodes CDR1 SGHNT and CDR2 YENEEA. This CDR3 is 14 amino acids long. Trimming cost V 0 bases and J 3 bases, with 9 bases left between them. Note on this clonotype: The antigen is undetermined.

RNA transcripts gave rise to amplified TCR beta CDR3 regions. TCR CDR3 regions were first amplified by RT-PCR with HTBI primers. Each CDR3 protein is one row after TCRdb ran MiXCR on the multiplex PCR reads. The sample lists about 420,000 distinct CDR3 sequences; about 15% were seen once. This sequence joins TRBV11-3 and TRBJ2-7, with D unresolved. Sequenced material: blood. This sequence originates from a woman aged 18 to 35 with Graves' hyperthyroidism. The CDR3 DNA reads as TGTGCCAGCAGCTTAGAACCGGACGGCTACGAGCAGTACTTC. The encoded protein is CASSLEPDGYEQYF.